These 14 T cell receptor beta chains share one sample of origin, sequenced in a study of PD-L1 blockade in urothelial cancer. As for time point: pretreatment peripheral blood. Some clones are missing from TCRdb's copy, which holds only in-frame ones; the method was immunoSEQ multiplex PCR. The sample consists of about 130,000 clones, about 88% of them appearing once. The input for sequencing was PBMCs, taken around atezolizumab (anti-PD-L1) treatment. All receptors derive from a man in his fifties or sixties with urothelial cancer.

The chain combines TRBV28 with TRBJ1-3, with 10 bases matching TRBD1. The CDR3 sequence is 19 residues long. After removal of 7 bases from V and 0 bases from J, the junction contained 15 bases not matched to a gene. Germline-derived CDR1 and CDR2 are MDHEN and SYDVKM. The CDR3 loop is CASTSPGTGAGSSGNTIYF. The CDR3 DNA reads as TGTGCCAGCACCTCACCCGGGACAGGGGCAGGTAGCTCTGGAAACACCATATATTTT.

The chain uses TRBV18 and TRBJ1-1; D unresolved. Germline CDR1 and CDR2: KGHSH and LQKENI. With 6 bases removed from V and 1 base from J, the gap between germline ends came to 12 bases. The CDR3 loop spans 14 amino acids. Here the CDR3 reads CASSPSLRNTEAFF. CDR3 in DNA: TGTGCCAGCTCGCCCAGTCTCAGGAACACTGAAGCTTTCTTT.

The gene calls are TRBV30 and TRBJ2-7, with TRBD1 matching 7 bases. CDR1 and CDR2 (germline): GTSNPN, SVGIG (reference sequence). The CDR3 runs 12 residues. V lost 4 bases and J lost 5; bases outside the gene matches: 5. This chain's CDR3 is CAWKTGWDEQYF. Written as DNA, the CDR3 is TGTGCCTGGAAGACAGGGTGGGACGAGCAGTACTTC.

The rearrangement uses TRBV28 and TRBJ2-1; 10 nucleotides agree with TRBD1. V lost 5 bases, J lost 4 bases, and 5 bases stayed unmatched. CDR1 and CDR2 from the germline V gene are MDHEN and SYDVKM. This CDR3 is built from 15 residues. The CDR3 nucleotides are TGTGCCAGCAGTGGGACGGGACAGGGGTACAATGAGCAGTTCTTC. Protein sequence: CASSGTGQGYNEQFF.

The chain links TRBV6-5 to TRBJ2-5, with D hard to call. The CDR3 runs 13 residues. Germline-derived CDR1 and CDR2 are MNHEY and SVGAGI. V lost 4 bases, J lost 1 base, and 7 bases lay in between. This CDR3 is CASSSPSQETQYF. The CDR3, as DNA: TGTGCCAGCAGTTCCCCTTCCCAAGAGACCCAGTACTTC.

This chain links TRBV6-1 with TRBJ2-1; D not resolved. The V end was cut by 0 bases, the J end by 10 bases, with 10 bases between. Germline V gene data show CDR1 as MNHNS and CDR2 as SASEGT. CDR3 size: 13 residues. CDR3 sequence: CASSEATVGEQFF. Written as DNA, the CDR3 is TGTGCCAGCAGTGAAGCGACCGTCGGGGAGCAGTTCTTC.

The chain recombines TRBV5-1 with TRBJ2-1, with 10 bases fitting TRBD2. With V trimmed by 7 bases and J by 0 bases, 1 base remained unmatched. The CDR3 has 14 residues. From germline, CDR1 is SGHRS and CDR2 YFSETQ. CDR3 nucleotide sequence: TGCGCCAGCGCTAGCGGGAGCTCCTACAATGAGCAGTTCTTC. It codes for CASASGSSYNEQFF.

This chain connects TRBV27 to TRBJ2-7; 7 bases match TRBD2. The J segment lost 6 bases and the V segment lost 5 bases, leaving 1 base of the junction unmatched. Per the germline V gene, CDR1 is MNHEY and CDR2 is SMNVEV (reference sequence). The CDR3 totals 11 residues. This chain's CDR3 is CASSGGGEQYF. CDR3 nucleotides: TGTGCCAGCAGTGGCGGGGGCGAGCAGTACTTC.

This chain connects TRBV19 to TRBJ2-7; D might be TRBD1 (6 bases). The CDR3 has 13 amino acids. Trimming shortened V by 7 bases and J by 6 bases, and 16 bases separated the two germline ends. The germline V gene has CDR1 LNHDA and CDR2 SQIVND (reference sequence). The CDR3 DNA follows: TGTGCCAGTACCACGCTAGGGGGTGGCGAGCAGTACTTC. Translating it yields CASTTLGGGEQYF. Together with reference TRBV19 and TRBJ2-7, the CDR3 gives the full variable domain: DGGITQSPKYLFRKEGQNVTLSCEQNLNHDAMYWYRQDPGQGLRLIYYSQIVNDFQKGDIAEGYSVSREKKESFPLTVTSAQKNPTAFYLCASTTLGGGEQYFGPGTRLTVT.

The genes are TRBV10-3 and TRBJ2-1; the match to TRBD2 covers 8 bases. The CDR3 spans 12 residues. The V gene's germline CDR1 is ENHRY and CDR2 SYGVKD. Losses at the gene ends were 2 bases for V and 15 bases for J; bases not matched to a gene: 6. CDR3 amino acids: CAISEPIAGMFF. The CDR3 DNA reads as TGTGCCATCAGTGAGCCGATAGCGGGGATGTTCTTC.

The V and J genes are TRBV5-1 and TRBJ2-7; the match to TRBD1 covers 9 bases. This CDR3 contains 14 residues. The ends lost 3 bases at V and 5 bases at J; junction bases unmatched: 6. CDR1 SGHRS and CDR2 YFSETQ come from the germline V gene. CDR3 nucleotides: TGCGCCAGCAGCTCGCCGGGACAGGGAGACGAGCAGTACTTC. Encoded protein: CASSSPGQGDEQYF.

CDR3 sequence: CASSEEGAKNTEAFF. CDR3 nucleotide sequence: TGTGCCAGCAGTGAAGAGGGGGCTAAGAACACTGAAGCTTTCTTT. The rearrangement joins TRBV6-1 to TRBJ1-1, with TRBD1 matching 7 bases. The ends lost 1 base at V and 1 base at J; junction bases unmatched: 3. CDR1 is MNHNS and CDR2 is SASEGT in the germline V gene. The CDR3 contains 15 residues.

The V and J genes are TRBV11-2 and TRBJ1-2, with D tentatively TRBD1 (5 bases). Germline lookup yields CDR1 SGHAT and CDR2 FQNNGV. Trimming shortened V by 5 bases and J by 8 bases, and 12 bases separated the two germline ends. There are 12 residues in the CDR3. CDR3 in DNA: TGTGCCAGCAGCCAGCAGGGAAACGGCTACACCTTC. This translates into CASSQQGNGYTF.

This clone was picked up one time. V and J are TRBV30 and TRBJ1-1; TRBD1 is a possible D gene (6 bases). V lost 7 bases and J lost 3, with 15 bases in between. The germline gives CDR1 GTSNPN, CDR2 SVGIG (reference sequence). There are 13 residues in the CDR3. CDR3: CASKLQGDTEAFF. CDR3 nucleotide sequence: TGTGCCTCGAAGCTACAGGGAGACACTGAAGCTTTCTTT.